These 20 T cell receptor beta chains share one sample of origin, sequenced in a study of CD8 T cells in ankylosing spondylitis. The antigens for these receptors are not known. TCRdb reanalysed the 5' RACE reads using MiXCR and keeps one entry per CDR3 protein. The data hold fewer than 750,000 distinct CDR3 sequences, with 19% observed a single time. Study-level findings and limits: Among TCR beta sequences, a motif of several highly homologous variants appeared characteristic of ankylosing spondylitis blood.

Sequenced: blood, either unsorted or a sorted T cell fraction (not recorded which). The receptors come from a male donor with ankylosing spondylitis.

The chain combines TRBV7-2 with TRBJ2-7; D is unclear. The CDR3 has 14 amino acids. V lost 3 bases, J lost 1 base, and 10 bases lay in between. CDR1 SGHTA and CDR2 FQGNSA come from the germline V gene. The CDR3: CASSFYGLSYEQYF. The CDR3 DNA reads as TGTGCCAGCAGCTTTTACGGATTATCCTACGAGCAGTACTTC.

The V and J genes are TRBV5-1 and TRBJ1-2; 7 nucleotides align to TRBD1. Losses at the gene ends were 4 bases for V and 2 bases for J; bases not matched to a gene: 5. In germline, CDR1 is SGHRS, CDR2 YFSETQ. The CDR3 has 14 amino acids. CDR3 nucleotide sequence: TGCGCCAGCAGCGCCGGGACAGAAAACTATGGCTACACCTTC. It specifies CASSAGTENYGYTF.

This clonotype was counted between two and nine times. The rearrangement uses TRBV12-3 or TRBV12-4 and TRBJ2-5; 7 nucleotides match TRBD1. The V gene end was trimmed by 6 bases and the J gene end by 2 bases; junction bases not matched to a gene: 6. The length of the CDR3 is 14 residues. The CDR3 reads CASSHGQVQETQYF. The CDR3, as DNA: TGTGCCAGCAGCCATGGACAGGTACAAGAGACCCAGTACTTC.

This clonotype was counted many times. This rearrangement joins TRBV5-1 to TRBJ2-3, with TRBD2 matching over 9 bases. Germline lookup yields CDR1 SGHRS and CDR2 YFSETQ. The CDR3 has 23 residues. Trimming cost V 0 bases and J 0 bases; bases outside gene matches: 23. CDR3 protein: CASSLAGRVAGGFGIQSTDTQYF. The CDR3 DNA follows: TGCGCCAGCAGCTTGGCTGGCAGAGTTGCGGGGGGGTTTGGTATACAAAGCACAGATACGCAGTATTTT.

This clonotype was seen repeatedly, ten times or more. The CDR3 protein is CASSQVRRTDTQYF. In nucleotides, the CDR3 is TGCGCCAGCAGCCAGGTCCGTCGCACAGATACGCAGTATTTT. The genes are TRBV4-1 and TRBJ2-3; D remains ambiguous. V gave up 3 bases and J gave up 1 base, with 8 bases separating them. CDR1 is MGHRA and CDR2 is YSYEKL in the germline V gene. This CDR3 spans 14 amino acids.

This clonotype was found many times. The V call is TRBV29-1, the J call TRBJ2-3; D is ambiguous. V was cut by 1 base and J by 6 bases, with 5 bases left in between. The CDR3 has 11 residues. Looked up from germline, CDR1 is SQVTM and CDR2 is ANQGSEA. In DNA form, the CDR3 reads TGCAGCGTTGAAGGATCTGATACGCAGTATTTT. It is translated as CSVEGSDTQYF.

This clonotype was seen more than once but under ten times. CDR3 in DNA: TGCGCCAGCAGCCGAACTAGCGGGGGCCCCTACAATGAGCAGTTCTTC. Its protein is CASSRTSGGPYNEQFF. The chain uses TRBV5-1 and TRBJ2-1, with 11 bases identical to TRBD2. In germline, CDR1 is SGHRS, CDR2 YFSETQ. CDR3 length: 16 amino acids. V lost 4 bases to trimming and J lost 2 bases; unmatched junction nucleotides: 5.

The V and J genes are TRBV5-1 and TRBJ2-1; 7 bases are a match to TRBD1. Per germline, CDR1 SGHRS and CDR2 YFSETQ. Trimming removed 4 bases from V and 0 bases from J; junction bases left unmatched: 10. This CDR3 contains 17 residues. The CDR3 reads CASSRDPTGSSYNEQFF. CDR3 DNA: TGCGCCAGCAGCCGTGACCCGACAGGGAGCTCCTACAATGAGCAGTTCTTC.

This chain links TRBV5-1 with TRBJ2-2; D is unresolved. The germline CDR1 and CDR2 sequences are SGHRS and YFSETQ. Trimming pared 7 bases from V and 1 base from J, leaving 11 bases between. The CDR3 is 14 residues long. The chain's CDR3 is CASGPGENTGELFF. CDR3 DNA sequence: TGCGCCAGCGGGCCAGGAGAGAACACCGGGGAGCTGTTTTTT.

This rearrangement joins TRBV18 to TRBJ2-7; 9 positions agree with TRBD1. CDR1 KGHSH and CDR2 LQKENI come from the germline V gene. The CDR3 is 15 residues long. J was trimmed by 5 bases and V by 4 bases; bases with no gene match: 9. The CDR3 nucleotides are TGTGCCAGCTCACTTAGACAGGGGGAGATTGACGAGCAGTACTTC. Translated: CASSLRQGEIDEQYF.

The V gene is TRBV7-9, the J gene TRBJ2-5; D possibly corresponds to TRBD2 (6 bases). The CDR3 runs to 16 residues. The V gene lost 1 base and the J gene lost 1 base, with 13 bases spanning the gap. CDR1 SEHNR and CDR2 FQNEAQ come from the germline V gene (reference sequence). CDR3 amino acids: CASSLVASDGQETQYF. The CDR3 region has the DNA TGTGCCAGCAGCTTAGTGGCTAGCGACGGCCAAGAGACCCAGTACTTC.

DNA for the CDR3: TGTGCCAGCAGTCCCCGAGGGCGGCCCTACGAGCAGTACTTC. Protein sequence: CASSPRGRPYEQYF. The rearrangement links TRBV12-3 or TRBV12-4 to TRBJ2-7; perhaps TRBD2 as D (5 bases). V lost 5 bases to trimming and J lost 2 bases, with 13 bases between them. The CDR3 is made up of 14 amino acids.

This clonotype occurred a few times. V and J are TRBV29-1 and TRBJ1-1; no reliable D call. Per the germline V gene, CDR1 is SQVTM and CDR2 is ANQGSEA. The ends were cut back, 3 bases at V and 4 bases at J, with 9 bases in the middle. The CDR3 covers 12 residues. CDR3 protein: CSVEGGPTEAFF. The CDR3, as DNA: TGCAGCGTTGAGGGAGGGCCCACTGAAGCTTTCTTT.

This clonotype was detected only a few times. Here the CDR3 reads CASRMTVTYEQYF. The DNA for the CDR3 is TGCGCCAGCAGGATGACAGTCACCTACGAGCAGTACTTC. The V and J genes are TRBV10-2 and TRBJ2-7; D perhaps matches TRBD1 (5 bases). The germline V gene has CDR1 WSHSY and CDR2 SAAADI. The CDR3 has 13 amino acids. Trimming removed 6 bases from V and 2 bases from J, with 11 bases in between.

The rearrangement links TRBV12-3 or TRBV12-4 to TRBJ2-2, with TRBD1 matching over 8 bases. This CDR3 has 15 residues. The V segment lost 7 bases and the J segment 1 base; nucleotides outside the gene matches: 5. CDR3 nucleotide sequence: TGTGCCAGCAAGACCGGGACAGGGAACACCGGGGAGCTGTTTTTT. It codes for CASKTGTGNTGELFF.

In DNA, the CDR3 is TGTGCCAGCAGTGACGGGACTAGCGGGGGTACTAGCACAGATACGCAGTATTTT. Its protein is CASSDGTSGGTSTDTQYF. This chain links TRBV11-1 with TRBJ2-3, with 14 bases fitting TRBD2. From germline, CDR1 is SGHAT and CDR2 FQDESV (reference sequence). The CDR3 length is 18 residues. J was trimmed by 0 bases and V by 6 bases; bases with no gene match: 8.

The CDR3 DNA reads TGCAGCGTTGAAGGGACTAGCGGGACGCACCTCACAGATACGCAGTATTTT. Translating gives CSVEGTSGTHLTDTQYF. The chain has TRBV29-1 and TRBJ2-3, with 12 bases lining up with TRBD2. The CDR3 runs 17 residues. Germline values: CDR1 SQVTM, CDR2 ANQGSEA. With V trimmed by 1 base and J by 2 bases, 7 bases remained unmatched.

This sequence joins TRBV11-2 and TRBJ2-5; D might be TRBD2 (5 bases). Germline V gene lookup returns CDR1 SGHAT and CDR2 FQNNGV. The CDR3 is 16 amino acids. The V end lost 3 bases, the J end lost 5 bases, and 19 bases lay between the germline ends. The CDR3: CASSLAVEAVGETQYF. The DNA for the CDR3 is TGTGCCAGCAGCTTGGCTGTGGAGGCCGTAGGGGAGACCCAGTACTTC.

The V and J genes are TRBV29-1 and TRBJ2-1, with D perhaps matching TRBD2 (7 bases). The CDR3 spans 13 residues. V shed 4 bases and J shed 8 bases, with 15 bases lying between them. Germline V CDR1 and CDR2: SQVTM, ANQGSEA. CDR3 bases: TGCAGCGTTGTTGTCACGGGGGGCCATGAGCAGTTCTTC. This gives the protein CSVVVTGGHEQFF.

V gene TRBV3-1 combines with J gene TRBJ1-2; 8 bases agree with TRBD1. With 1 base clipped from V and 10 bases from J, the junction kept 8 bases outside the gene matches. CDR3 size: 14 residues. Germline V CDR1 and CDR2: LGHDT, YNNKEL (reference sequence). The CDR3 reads CASSQVGQGAIYTF. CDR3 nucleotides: TGTGCCAGCAGCCAAGTTGGCCAGGGGGCTATCTACACCTTC. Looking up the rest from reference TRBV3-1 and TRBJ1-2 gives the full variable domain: DTAVSQTPKYLVTQMGNDKSIKCEQNLGHDTMYWYKQDSKKFLKIMFSYNNKELIINETVPNRFSPKSPDKAHLNLHINSLELGDSAVYFCASSQVGQGAIYTFGSGTRLTVV.